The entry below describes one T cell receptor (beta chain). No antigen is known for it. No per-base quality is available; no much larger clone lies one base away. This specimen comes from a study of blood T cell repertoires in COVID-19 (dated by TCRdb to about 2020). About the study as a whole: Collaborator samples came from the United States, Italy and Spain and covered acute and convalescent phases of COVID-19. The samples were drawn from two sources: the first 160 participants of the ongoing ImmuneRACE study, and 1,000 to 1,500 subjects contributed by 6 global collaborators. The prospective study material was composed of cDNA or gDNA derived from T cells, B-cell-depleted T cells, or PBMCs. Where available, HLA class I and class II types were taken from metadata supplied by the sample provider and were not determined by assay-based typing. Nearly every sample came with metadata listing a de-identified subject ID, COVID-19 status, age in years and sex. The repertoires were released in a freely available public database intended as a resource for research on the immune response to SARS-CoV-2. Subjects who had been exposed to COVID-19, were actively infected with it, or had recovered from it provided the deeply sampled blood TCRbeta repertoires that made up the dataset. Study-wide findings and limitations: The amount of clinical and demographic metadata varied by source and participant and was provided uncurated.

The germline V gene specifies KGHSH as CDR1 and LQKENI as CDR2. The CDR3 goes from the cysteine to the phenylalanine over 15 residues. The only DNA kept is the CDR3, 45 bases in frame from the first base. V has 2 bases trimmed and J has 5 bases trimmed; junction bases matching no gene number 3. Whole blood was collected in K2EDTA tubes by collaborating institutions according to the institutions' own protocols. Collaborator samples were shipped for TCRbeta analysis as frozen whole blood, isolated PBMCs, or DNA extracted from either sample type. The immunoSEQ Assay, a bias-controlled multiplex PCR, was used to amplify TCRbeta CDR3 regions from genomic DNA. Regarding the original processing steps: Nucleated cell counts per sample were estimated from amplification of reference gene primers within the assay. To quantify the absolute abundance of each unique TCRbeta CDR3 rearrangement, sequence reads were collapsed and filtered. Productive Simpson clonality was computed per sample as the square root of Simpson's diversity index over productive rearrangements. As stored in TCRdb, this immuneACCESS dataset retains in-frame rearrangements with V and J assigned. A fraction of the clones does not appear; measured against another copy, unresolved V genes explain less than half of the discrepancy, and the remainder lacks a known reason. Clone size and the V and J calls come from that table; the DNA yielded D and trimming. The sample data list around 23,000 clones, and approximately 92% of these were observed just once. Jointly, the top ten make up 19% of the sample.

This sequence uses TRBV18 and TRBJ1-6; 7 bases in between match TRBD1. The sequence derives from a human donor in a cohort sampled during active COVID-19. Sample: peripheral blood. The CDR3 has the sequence CASSPAGGDNSPLHF. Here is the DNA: TGTGCCAGCTCACCAGCAGGGGGTGATAATTCACCCCTCCACTTT.